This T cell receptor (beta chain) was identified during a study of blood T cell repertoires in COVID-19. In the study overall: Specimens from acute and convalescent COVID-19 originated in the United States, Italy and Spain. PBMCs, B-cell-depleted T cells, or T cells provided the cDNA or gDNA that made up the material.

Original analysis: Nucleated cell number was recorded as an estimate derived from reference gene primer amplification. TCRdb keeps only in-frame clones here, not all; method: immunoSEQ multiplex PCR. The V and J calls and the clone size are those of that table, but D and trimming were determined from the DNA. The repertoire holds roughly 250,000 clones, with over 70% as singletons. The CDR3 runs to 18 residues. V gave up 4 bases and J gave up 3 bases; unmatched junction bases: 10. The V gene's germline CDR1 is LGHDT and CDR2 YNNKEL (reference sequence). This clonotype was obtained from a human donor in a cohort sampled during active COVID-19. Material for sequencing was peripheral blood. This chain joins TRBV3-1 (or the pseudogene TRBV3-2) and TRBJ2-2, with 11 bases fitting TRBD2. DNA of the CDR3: TGTGCCAGCAGCCGTGTAAGATTGGGACTAGCGGACACCGGGGAGCTGTTTTTT. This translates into CASSRVRLGLADTGELFF.